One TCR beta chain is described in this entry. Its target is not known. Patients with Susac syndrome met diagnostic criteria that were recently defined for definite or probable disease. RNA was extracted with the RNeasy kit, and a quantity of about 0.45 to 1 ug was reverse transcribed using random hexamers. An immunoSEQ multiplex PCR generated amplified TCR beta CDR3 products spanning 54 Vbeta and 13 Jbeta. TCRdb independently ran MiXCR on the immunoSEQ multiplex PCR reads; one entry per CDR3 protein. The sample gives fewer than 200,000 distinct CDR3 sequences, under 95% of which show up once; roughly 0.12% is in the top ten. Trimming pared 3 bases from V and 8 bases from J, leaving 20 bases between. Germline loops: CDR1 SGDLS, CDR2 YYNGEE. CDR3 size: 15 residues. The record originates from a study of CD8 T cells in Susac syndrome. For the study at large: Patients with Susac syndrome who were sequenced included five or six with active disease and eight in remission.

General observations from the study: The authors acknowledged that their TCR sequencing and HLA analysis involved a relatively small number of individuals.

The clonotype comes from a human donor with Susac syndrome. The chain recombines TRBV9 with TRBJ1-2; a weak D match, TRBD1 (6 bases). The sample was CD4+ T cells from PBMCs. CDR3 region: CASSATGTPYGGYTF. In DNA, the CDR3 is TGTGCCAGCAGCGCAACCGGGACACCCTATGGGGGCTACACCTTC.